This T cell receptor (beta chain) was identified in a study of blood T cell repertoires in COVID-19. Overall study context: COVID-19 samples, acute and convalescent, were from the United States, Italy and Spain. PBMCs, B-cell-depleted T cells, or T cells provided the cDNA or gDNA that made up the material.

Assignments of participants to cohorts depended upon their own reported clinical history. A COVID-19 case was met by exposed participants within 2 weeks before study entry. Measured with immunoSEQ multiplex PCR; TCRdb has only the in-frame clones, and not every one. The sample has some 150,000 clones; roughly 84% are singletons. The sample taken for sequencing was PBMCs or T cells enriched from blood (not recorded which). This receptor was identified in a woman between 45 and 65 years old who had been exposed to COVID-19.

CDR3 loop: CASTEVVRTEAFF. The CDR3 bases are TGTGCCAGCACCGAGGTAGTGCGTACTGAAGCTTTCTTT. The chain employs TRBV6-5 and TRBJ1-1, with unresolved D. Germline CDR1 reads MNHEY; CDR2 reads SVGAGI. V lost 7 bases and J lost 5, with 14 bases in between. The CDR3 runs 13 residues.